The next 9 T cell receptor beta chains were all read from a single sample in a study of metastatic and nonmetastatic thyroid tumors. Every patient was untreated before thyroid surgery. TCRdb reassembled clones from the PCR reads with MiXCR. This sample has 25,000 to 30,000 clones, with about 26% found just once. What was sequenced was blood. The receptors here all came from a female donor with papillary thyroid cancer or a benign thyroid nodule (not recorded which). Some clones in this sample may be carry-over from other donors' samples.

To note about this clone: This same CDR3 is encoded by further DNA sequences in the sample. The rearrangement joins TRBV28 to TRBJ2-7; TRBD2 agrees at 9 bases. Looked up from germline, CDR1 is MDHEN and CDR2 is SYDVKM. This CDR3 region has 16 residues. The J segment lost 0 bases and the V segment lost 7 bases, leaving 10 bases of the junction unmatched. This CDR3 is CASTPRRLADSYEQYF. CDR3 nucleotides: TGTGCCAGCACACCCCGGAGACTAGCGGACTCCTACGAGCAGTACTTC.

There are a few counts of this clone. A much larger clone differs from this one at a single base, so this may be a read error. The rearrangement joins TRBV5-6 to TRBJ2-5; D is unclear. Deletions cut 2 bases from V and 3 bases from J, with 2 bases between. Germline V CDR1 and CDR2: SGHDT, YYEEEE. This CDR3 is 11 amino acids long. In nucleotides, the CDR3 is TGTGCCAGCAGCTTTAAAGAGACCCAGTACTTC. Protein sequence: CASSFKETQYF.

This clone came up many times. The CDR3 nucleotides are TGTGCCAGCAGTGATCCTCCTCAGGGGGCTGGAGAGACCCAGTACTTC. It codes for CASSDPPQGAGETQYF. This chain joins TRBV6-1 and TRBJ2-5; the match to TRBD1 covers 8 bases. Germline assignment: CDR1 MNHNS and CDR2 SASEGT. The CDR3 is made up of 16 amino acids. V lost 3 bases, J lost 4 bases, and 10 bases stayed unmatched.

DNA of the CDR3: TGTGCCAGCAGGCCCGACTGGGGTGATAGCAATCAGCCCCAGCATTTT. Translating it yields CASRPDWGDSNQPQHF. The chain has TRBV6-1 and TRBJ1-5; D is ambiguous. Trimming left V 6 bases short and J 0 bases short, with 15 bases between. Germline V lookup: CDR1 MNHNS, CDR2 SASEGT. The CDR3 length is 16 residues.

The chain combines TRBV20-1 with TRBJ2-5; no firm D call. CDR1 is DFQATT, CDR2 SNEGSKA, per germline (reference sequence). The CDR3 sequence is 13 residues long. The CDR3 nucleotides read TGCAAACCCGACCCTGACGGTGGGGAGACCCAGTACTTC. Translating it yields CKPDPDGGETQYF.

This rearrangement joins TRBV24-1 to TRBJ2-5, with TRBD2 identical over 12 bases. V was clipped by 4 bases and J by 2 bases; unmatched bases: 4. Germline V gene sequence: CDR1 KGHDR, CDR2 SFDVKD. The CDR3 extends over 16 amino acids. The CDR3 protein is CATSDSGTSGQETQYF. In nucleotides, the CDR3 is TGTGCCACCAGTGACTCCGGGACTAGCGGGCAAGAGACCCAGTACTTC.

V is TRBV7-2 and J is TRBJ1-3; D not certain. Trimming removed 7 bases at V and 2 bases at J, with 12 bases between. Germline V CDR1 and CDR2: SGHTA, FQGNSA. CDR3 size: 14 residues. This CDR3 reads CASTLRGAGNTIYF. Here the CDR3 DNA reads TGTGCCAGCACTCTGCGGGGAGCTGGAAACACCATATATTTT.

The chain recombines TRBV5-1 with TRBJ2-7; 8 bases fit TRBD1. CDR1 and CDR2 from the germline V gene are SGHRS and YFSETQ. V gave up 4 bases and J gave up 4 bases; unmatched junction bases: 7. The CDR3 length is 14 residues. CDR3 sequence reads: CASSRDRLSYEQYF. The CDR3 DNA reads as TGCGCCAGCAGCAGGGACAGGCTCTCGTACGAGCAGTACTTC.

This clone rates as medium-sized. The rearrangement joins TRBV28 to TRBJ1-1; 7 bases align to TRBD1. The germline V gene has CDR1 MDHEN and CDR2 SYDVKM. Trimming removed 3 bases from V and 3 bases from J; junction bases left unmatched: 10. The CDR3 has 16 amino acids. The CDR3 spells CASSFPRQGGYTEAFF. The CDR3 nucleotides read TGTGCCAGCAGTTTTCCTCGACAGGGCGGTTACACTGAAGCTTTCTTT.